A single sample is the source of the 16 T cell receptor beta chains below, sequenced in a study of cytomegalovirus exposure and HLA in healthy donors. The PCR used 60 Vbeta and 13 Jbeta primers. Sequenced by immunoSEQ multiplex PCR; TCRdb stores in-frame clones only, minus some. Among 90,000 to 150,000 clones listed, roughly 80% were seen once. The sequenced material came from PBMCs. Receptors originate from a female donor in good health and CMV-seronegative.

The chain carries TRBV9 and TRBJ2-1; 9 bases are shared with TRBD1. Looked up from germline, CDR1 is SGDLS and CDR2 is YYNGEE. After removal of 3 bases from V and 6 bases from J, the junction contained 10 bases not matched to a gene. CDR3 length: 16 amino acids. The CDR3 nucleotides read TGTGCCAGCAGCGGGACCGGGACAGGGTCTTTCAATGAGCAGTTCTTC. Translating it yields CASSGTGTGSFNEQFF.

The rearrangement links TRBV19 to TRBJ1-1, with D perhaps TRBD1 (6 bases). The CDR3 sequence is 12 residues long. The V gene lost 3 bases and the J gene lost 9 bases, with 11 bases spanning the gap. Germline V CDR1 and CDR2: LNHDA, SQIVND (reference sequence). This CDR3 reads CASSINQGKAFF. CDR3 nucleotide sequence: TGTGCCAGTAGTATCAATCAGGGGAAAGCTTTCTTT.

The chain couples TRBV19 to TRBJ2-7; tentatively, D is TRBD1 (5 bases). The germline V gene encodes CDR1 LNHDA and CDR2 SQIVND (reference sequence). The CDR3 runs 13 residues. With 2 bases removed from V and 2 bases from J, the gap between germline ends came to 7 bases. As DNA, the CDR3 is TGTGCCAGTAGTATAAGGGGCCCCTACGAGCAGTACTTC. Amino acid sequence: CASSIRGPYEQYF.

The V gene is TRBV19, the J gene TRBJ2-3; 7 bases agree with TRBD2. The CDR3 extends over 14 amino acids. V was clipped by 6 bases and J by 0 bases; unmatched bases: 3. Germline CDR1 is LNHDA and CDR2 is SQIVND (reference sequence). The CDR3 coding sequence is TGTGCCAGTAGAAGCGGGGTTAGCACAGATACGCAGTATTTT. It specifies CASRSGVSTDTQYF.

This clone turned up a few times. As DNA, the CDR3 is TGTGCCAGCAGCTTCCGGGACAGGGAGACTGAAGCTTTCTTT. Translation gives CASSFRDRETEAFF. This chain connects TRBV5-8 to TRBJ1-1; 9 bases map to TRBD1. Germline lookup yields CDR1 SGHTS and CDR2 YDEGEE. Germline trimming cut 2 bases from V and 5 bases from J; bases unmatched to any gene: 4. The CDR3 is made up of 14 amino acids.

V usage is TRBV7-8 and J usage is TRBJ2-7; no clear D. Trimming stripped 1 base from V and 0 bases from J, with 7 bases between. The CDR3 extends over 14 amino acids. Germline assignment: CDR1 SGHVS and CDR2 FQNEAQ. The CDR3 here is CASSLVELSYEQYF. DNA for the CDR3: TGTGCCAGCAGCTTAGTAGAGCTCTCCTACGAGCAGTACTTC.

This clone was recorded once. This chain connects TRBV6-5 to TRBJ2-7; D unclear. The V gene's germline CDR1 is MNHEY and CDR2 SVGAGI. The CDR3 has 13 amino acids. V lost 0 bases and J 4 bases, leaving 7 bases between the germline ends. CDR3 sequence: CASSYSKQYEQYF. The CDR3 DNA sequence: TGTGCCAGCAGTTACTCGAAACAGTACGAGCAGTACTTC.

The chain has TRBV7-2 and TRBJ2-7; 12 bases agree with TRBD2. The CDR3 is 16 residues long. The germline V gene has CDR1 SGHTA and CDR2 FQGNSA. The trim removed 0 bases at V and 4 bases at J, leaving 4 bases unmatched. This chain's CDR3 is CASSLALAGGRYEQYF. CDR3 coding DNA: TGTGCCAGCAGCTTAGCTCTAGCGGGGGGGAGGTACGAGCAGTACTTC.

The chain combines TRBV7-9 with TRBJ1-1, with 11 bases lining up with TRBD1. Germline V gives CDR1 SEHNR, CDR2 FQNEAQ (reference sequence). This CDR3 is 14 amino acids long. V shed 5 bases and J 7 bases; nucleotides not matched to a gene: 6. The CDR3 region has the DNA TGTGCCAGCAGCCCTGGACAGGGGGCTGGTGAAGCTTTCTTT. Protein: CASSPGQGAGEAFF.

The chain is built from TRBV7-2 and TRBJ2-1; 7 bases match TRBD1. The V gene end was trimmed by 4 bases and the J gene end by 5 bases; junction bases not matched to a gene: 5. Germline assignment: CDR1 SGHTA and CDR2 FQGNSA. There are 14 residues in the CDR3. The CDR3 DNA reads as TGTGCCAGCAGCTCCAGGGGGAGTAACAATGAGCAGTTCTTC. Its protein is CASSSRGSNNEQFF. Using reference TRBV7-2 and TRBJ2-1 for the parts outside the CDR3, the full variable domain is GAGVSQSPSNKVTEKGKDVELRCDPISGHTALYWYRQSLGQGLEFLIYFQGNSAPDKSGLPSDRFSAERTGGSVSTLTIQRTQQEDSAVYLCASSSRGSNNEQFFGPGTRLTVL.

V and J are TRBV6-5 and TRBJ2-7, with D possibly being TRBD2 (6 bases). The CDR3 spans 14 residues. Germline loops: CDR1 MNHEY, CDR2 SVGAGI. V gave up 2 bases and J gave up 3 bases, with 11 bases separating them. The CDR3 sequence: CASSYGAAGYEQYF. Here the CDR3 DNA reads TGTGCCAGCAGTTACGGGGCAGCGGGCTACGAGCAGTACTTC.

The chain links TRBV5-1 to TRBJ1-1, with D possibly being TRBD1 (5 bases). The CDR3 covers 17 residues. The V end lost 1 base, the J end lost 5 bases, and 21 bases lay between the germline ends. Germline values: CDR1 SGHRS, CDR2 YFSETQ. The CDR3 sequence: CASSLLFRENRGTEAFF. The CDR3, as DNA: TGCGCCAGCAGCTTGCTGTTTAGGGAGAATCGGGGGACTGAAGCTTTCTTT. Drawing the rest from reference TRBV5-1 and TRBJ1-1, the complete variable domain is KAGVTQTPRYLIKTRGQQVTLSCSPISGHRSVSWYQQTPGQGLQFLFEYFSETQRNKGNFPGRFSGRQFSNSRSEMNVSTLELGDSALYLCASSLLFRENRGTEAFFGQGTRLTVV.

V and J are TRBV11-2 and TRBJ1-2, with a possible D match to TRBD1 (6 bases). Germline CDR1 SGHAT, CDR2 FQNNGV. CDR3 length: 14 residues. With 4 bases removed from V and 6 bases from J, the gap between germline ends came to 15 bases. Written as DNA, the CDR3 is TGTGCCAGCAGCTATCGAACAGGGTTGAATGGCTACACCTTC. Protein sequence: CASSYRTGLNGYTF. The full variable domain, rest sourced from reference TRBV11-2 and TRBJ1-2, is EAGVAQSPRYKIIEKRQSVAFWCNPISGHATLYWYQQILGQGPKLLIQFQNNGVVDDSQLPKDRFSAERLKGVDSTLKIQPAKLEDSAVYLCASSYRTGLNGYTFGSGTRLTVV.

The rearrangement links TRBV27 to TRBJ2-1; 9 bases agree with TRBD2. CDR3 length: 16 amino acids. Germline CDR1 and CDR2: MNHEY and SMNVEV (reference sequence). Trimming cost V 2 bases and J 3 bases; bases outside gene matches: 5. CDR3 coding DNA: TGTGCCAGCAGTTTACTCGGCGGGGGGGACTACAATGAGCAGTTCTTC. Amino acids: CASSLLGGGDYNEQFF.

This sequence joins TRBV7-8 and TRBJ2-1; no clear D gene. The CDR3 consists of 14 residues. Between the trimmed V and J ends, which lost 5 bases and 1 base, there was a span of 9 bases. Germline V gives CDR1 SGHVS, CDR2 FQNEAQ. The CDR3 here is CASSLAASYNEQFF. CDR3 coding DNA: TGTGCCAGCAGCCTCGCGGCGTCCTACAATGAGCAGTTCTTC.

This clone was counted a single time. The rearrangement links TRBV19 to TRBJ2-7; TRBD1 aligns across 7 bases. CDR1 is LNHDA, CDR2 SQIVND, per germline (reference sequence). V gave up 4 bases and J gave up 4 bases; unmatched junction bases: 7. The CDR3 runs 14 residues. DNA of the CDR3: TGTGCCAGTAGTAAAACACAGGGACAGTACGAGCAGTACTTC. Residues: CASSKTQGQYEQYF.